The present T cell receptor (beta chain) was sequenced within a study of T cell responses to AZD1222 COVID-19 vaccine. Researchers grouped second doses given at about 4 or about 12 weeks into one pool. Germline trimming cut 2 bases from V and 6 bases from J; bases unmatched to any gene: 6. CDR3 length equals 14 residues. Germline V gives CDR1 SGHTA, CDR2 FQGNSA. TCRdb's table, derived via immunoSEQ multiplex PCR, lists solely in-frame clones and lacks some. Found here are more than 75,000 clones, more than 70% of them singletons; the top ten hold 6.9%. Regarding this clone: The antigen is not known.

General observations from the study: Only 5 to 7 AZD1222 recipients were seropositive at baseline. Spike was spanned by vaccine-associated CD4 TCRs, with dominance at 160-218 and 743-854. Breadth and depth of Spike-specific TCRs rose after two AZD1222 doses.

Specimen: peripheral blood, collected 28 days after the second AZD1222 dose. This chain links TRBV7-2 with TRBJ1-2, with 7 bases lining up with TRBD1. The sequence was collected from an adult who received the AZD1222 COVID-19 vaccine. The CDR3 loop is CASSLSFQGDGYTF. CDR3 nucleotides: TGTGCCAGCAGCTTAAGTTTTCAGGGGGATGGCTACACCTTC.